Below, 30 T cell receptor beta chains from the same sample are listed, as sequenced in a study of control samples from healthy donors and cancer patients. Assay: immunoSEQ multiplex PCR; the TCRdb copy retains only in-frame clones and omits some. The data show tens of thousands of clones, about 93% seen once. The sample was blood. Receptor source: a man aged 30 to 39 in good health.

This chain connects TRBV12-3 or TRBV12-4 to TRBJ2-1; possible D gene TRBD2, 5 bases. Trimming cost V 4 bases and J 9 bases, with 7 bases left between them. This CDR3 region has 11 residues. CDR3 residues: CASSSGGEQFF. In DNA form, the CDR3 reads TGTGCCAGCAGTTCCGGAGGTGAGCAGTTCTTC.

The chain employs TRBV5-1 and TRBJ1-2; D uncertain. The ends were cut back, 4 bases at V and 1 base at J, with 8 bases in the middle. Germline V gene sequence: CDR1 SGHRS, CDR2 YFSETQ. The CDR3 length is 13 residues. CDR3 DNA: TGCGCCAGCAGCGAGGGATTTAACTATGGCTACACCTTC. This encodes CASSEGFNYGYTF.

The CDR3 nucleotides read TGTGCCAGCAGCTTAGTTACAGGGGGCAACACCGGGGAGCTGTTTTTT. Translated: CASSLVTGGNTGELFF. J is TRBJ2-2 and V is TRBV7-9, with 9 bases that match TRBD1. From germline, CDR1 is SEHNR and CDR2 FQNEAQ (reference sequence). The V gene end was trimmed by 1 base and the J gene end by 2 bases; junction bases not matched to a gene: 2. The CDR3 runs 16 residues.

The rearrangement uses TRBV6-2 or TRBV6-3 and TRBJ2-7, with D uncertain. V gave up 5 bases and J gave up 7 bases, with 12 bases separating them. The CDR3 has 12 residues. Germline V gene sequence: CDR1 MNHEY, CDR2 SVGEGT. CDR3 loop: CASSHRTHEQYF. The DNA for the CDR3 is TGTGCCAGCAGTCACCGGACCCATGAGCAGTACTTC.

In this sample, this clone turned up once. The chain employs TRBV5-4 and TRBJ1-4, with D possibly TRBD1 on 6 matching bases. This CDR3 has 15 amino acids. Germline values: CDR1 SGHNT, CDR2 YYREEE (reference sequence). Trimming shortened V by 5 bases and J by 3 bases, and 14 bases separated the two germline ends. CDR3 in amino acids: CASSPGDGANEKLFF. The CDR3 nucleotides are TGTGCCAGCAGTCCAGGGGATGGGGCTAATGAAAAACTGTTTTTT.

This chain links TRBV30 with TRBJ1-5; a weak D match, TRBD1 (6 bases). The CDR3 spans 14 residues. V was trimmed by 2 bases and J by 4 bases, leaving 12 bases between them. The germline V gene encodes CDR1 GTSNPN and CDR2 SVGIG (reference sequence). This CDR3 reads CAWSNRDTNQPQHF. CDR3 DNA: TGTGCCTGGAGTAACCGGGACACAAATCAGCCCCAGCATTTT. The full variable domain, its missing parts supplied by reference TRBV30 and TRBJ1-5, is SQTIHQWPATLVQPVGSPLSLECTVEGTSNPNLYWYRQAAGRGLQLLFYSVGIGQISSEVPQNLSASRPQDRQFILSSKKLLLSDSGFYLCAWSNRDTNQPQHFGDGTRLSIL.

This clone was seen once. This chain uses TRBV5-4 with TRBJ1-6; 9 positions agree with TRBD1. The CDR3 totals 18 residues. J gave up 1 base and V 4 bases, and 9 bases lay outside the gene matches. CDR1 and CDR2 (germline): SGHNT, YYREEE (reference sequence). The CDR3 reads CASSPGQGGSSYNSPLHF. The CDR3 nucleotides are TGTGCCAGCAGCCCGGGACAGGGTGGTTCGTCCTATAATTCACCCCTCCACTTT.

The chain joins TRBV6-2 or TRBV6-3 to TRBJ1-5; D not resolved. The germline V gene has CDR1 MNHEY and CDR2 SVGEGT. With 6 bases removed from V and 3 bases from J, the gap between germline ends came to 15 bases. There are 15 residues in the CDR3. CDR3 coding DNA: TGTGCCAGCAGCCCCATGAGGCAGAACAATCAGCCCCAGCATTTT. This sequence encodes CASSPMRQNNQPQHF.

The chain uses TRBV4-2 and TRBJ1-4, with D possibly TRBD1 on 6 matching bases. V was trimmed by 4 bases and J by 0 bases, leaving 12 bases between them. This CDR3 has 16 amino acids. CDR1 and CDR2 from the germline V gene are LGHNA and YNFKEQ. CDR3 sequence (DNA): TGTGCCAGCAGCCCGGGACACTTTGCAACTAATGAAAAACTGTTTTTT. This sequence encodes CASSPGHFATNEKLFF.

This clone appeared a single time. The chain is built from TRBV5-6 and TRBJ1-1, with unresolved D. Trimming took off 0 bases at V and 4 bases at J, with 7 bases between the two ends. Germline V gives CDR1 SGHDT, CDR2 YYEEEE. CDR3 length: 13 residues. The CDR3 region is CASSLVAGTEAFF. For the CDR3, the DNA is TGTGCCAGCAGCTTGGTAGCAGGCACTGAAGCTTTCTTT.

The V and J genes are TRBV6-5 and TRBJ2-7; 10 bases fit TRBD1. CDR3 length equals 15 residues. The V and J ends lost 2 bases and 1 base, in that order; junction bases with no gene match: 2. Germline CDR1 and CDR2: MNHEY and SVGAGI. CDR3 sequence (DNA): TGTGCCAGCAGTTACCGGGACAGGGGATCCTACGAGCAGTACTTC. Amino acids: CASSYRDRGSYEQYF.

CDR3 in amino acids: CASALDRGAEAFF. For the CDR3, the DNA is TGTGCTAGTGCCCTTGACAGGGGCGCTGAAGCTTTCTTT. J is TRBJ1-1 and V is TRBV12-5; 8 nucleotides match TRBD1. The CDR3 contains 13 residues. The V gene end was trimmed by 7 bases and the J gene end by 6 bases; junction bases not matched to a gene: 7. The germline CDR1 and CDR2 sequences are LGHNT and FRNRAP.

In DNA form, the CDR3 reads TGCGCCAGCAGCCGGGGACTCGCGATATACAATGAGCAGTTCTTC. Its protein product is CASSRGLAIYNEQFF. The genes are TRBV4-1 and TRBJ2-1; D might be TRBD2 (6 bases). Germline CDR1 and CDR2: MGHRA and YSYEKL. The CDR3 is 15 residues long. Trimming pared 4 bases from V and 4 bases from J, leaving 14 bases between.

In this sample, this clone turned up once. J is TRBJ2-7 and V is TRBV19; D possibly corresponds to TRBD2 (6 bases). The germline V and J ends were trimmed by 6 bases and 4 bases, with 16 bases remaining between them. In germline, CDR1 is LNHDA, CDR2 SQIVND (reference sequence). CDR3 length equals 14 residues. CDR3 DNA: TGTGCCAGTAGCACAGGAGGGGTCAGGTACGAGCAGTACTTC. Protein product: CASSTGGVRYEQYF.

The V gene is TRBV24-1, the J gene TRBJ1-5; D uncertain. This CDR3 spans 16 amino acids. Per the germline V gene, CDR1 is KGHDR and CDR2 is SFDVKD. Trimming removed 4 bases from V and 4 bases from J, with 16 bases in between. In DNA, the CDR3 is TGTGCCACCAGTGACCGAAATCGACTGCAGAATCAGCCCCAGCATTTT. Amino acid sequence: CATSDRNRLQNQPQHF.

The CDR3: CASSQTRYEQYF. CDR3 DNA sequence: TGTGCCAGCAGCCAAACTAGATACGAGCAGTACTTC. The rearrangement uses TRBV3-1 (or the pseudogene TRBV3-2) and TRBJ2-7; maybe TRBD2 (5 bases). The length of the CDR3 is 12 residues. CDR1 LGHDT and CDR2 YNNKEL come from the germline V gene (reference sequence). V lost 2 bases to trimming and J lost 4 bases, with 6 bases between them.

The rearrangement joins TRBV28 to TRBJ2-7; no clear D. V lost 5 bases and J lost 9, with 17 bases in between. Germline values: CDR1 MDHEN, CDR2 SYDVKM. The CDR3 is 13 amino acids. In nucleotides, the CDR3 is TGTGCCAGCAGTCCCTTATCCCCCTGGGCGCAGTACTTC. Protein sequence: CASSPLSPWAQYF. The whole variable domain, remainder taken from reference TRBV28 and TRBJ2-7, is DVKVTQSSRYLVKRTGEKVFLECVQDMDHENMFWYRQDPGLGLRLIYFSYDVKMKEKGDIPEGYSVSREKKERFSLILESASTNQTSMYLCASSPLSPWAQYFGPGTRLTVT.

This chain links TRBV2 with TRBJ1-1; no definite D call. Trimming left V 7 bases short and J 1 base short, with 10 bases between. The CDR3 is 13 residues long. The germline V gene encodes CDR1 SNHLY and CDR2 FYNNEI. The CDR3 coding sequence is TGTGCCAGCACTCGGTCGGAGAACACTGAAGCTTTCTTT. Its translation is CASTRSENTEAFF.

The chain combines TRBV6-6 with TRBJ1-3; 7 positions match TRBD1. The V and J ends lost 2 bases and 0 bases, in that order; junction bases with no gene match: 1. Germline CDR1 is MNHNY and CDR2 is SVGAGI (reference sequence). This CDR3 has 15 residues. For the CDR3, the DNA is TGTGCCAGCAGTTACGACAGGGCCTCTGGAAACACCATATATTTT. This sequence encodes CASSYDRASGNTIYF.

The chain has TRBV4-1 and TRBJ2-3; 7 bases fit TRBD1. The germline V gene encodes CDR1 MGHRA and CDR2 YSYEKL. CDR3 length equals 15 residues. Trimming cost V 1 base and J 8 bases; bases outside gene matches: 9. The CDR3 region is CASSQVLTGSVTQYF. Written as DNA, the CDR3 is TGCGCCAGCAGCCAAGTTTTGACAGGGAGTGTTACGCAGTATTTT.

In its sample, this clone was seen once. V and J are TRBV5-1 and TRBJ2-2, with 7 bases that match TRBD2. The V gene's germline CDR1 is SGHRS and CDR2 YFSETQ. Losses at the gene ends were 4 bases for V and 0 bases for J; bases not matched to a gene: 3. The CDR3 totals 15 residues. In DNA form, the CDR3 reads TGCGCCAGCAGCACCGGGAGGACGAACACCGGGGAGCTGTTTTTT. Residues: CASSTGRTNTGELFF.

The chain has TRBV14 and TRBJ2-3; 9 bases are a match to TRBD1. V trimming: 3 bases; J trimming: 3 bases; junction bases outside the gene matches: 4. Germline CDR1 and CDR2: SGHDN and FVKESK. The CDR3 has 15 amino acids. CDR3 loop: CASSQMGQGTDTQYF. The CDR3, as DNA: TGTGCCAGCAGCCAGATGGGACAGGGAACAGATACGCAGTATTTT.

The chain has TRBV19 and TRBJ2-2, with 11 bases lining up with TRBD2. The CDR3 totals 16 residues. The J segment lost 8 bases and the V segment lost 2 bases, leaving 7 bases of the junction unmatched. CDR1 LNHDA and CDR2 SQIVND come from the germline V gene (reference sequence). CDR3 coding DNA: TGTGCCAGTAGTATAACGACTAGCGGGATAGAGGGGGAGCTGTTTTTT. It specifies CASSITTSGIEGELFF.

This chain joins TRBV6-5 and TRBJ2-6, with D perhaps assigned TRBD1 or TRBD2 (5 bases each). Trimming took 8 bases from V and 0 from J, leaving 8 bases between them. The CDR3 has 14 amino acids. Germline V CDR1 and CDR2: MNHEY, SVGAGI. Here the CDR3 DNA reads TGTGCCAGCCGGGGCCTCTCTGGGGCCAACGTCCTGACTTTC. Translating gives CASRGLSGANVLTF.

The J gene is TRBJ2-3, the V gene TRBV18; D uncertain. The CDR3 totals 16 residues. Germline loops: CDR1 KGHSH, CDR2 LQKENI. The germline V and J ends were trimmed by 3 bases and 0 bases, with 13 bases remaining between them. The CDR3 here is CASSPLSITSTDTQYF. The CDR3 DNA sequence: TGTGCCAGCTCACCCCTCAGTATTACTAGCACAGATACGCAGTATTTT.

The CDR3 DNA reads as TGTGCCAGCAGACGGGACTACGAGCAGTACTTC. Translation: CASRRDYEQYF. The rearrangement joins TRBV6-5 to TRBJ2-7, with a possible D match to TRBD2 (5 bases). CDR3 length equals 11 residues. In germline, CDR1 is MNHEY, CDR2 SVGAGI. Between the trimmed V and J ends, which lost 6 bases and 3 bases, there was a span of 6 bases.

This CDR3 reads CATSERVGYNEQFF. DNA of the CDR3: TGTGCCACCAGCGAGCGGGTTGGGTACAATGAGCAGTTCTTC. The chain is built from TRBV24-1 and TRBJ2-1, with a possible D match to TRBD2 (6 bases). CDR3 size: 14 residues. CDR1 and CDR2 (germline): KGHDR, SFDVKD. Trimming took 7 bases from V and 4 from J, leaving 13 bases between them.

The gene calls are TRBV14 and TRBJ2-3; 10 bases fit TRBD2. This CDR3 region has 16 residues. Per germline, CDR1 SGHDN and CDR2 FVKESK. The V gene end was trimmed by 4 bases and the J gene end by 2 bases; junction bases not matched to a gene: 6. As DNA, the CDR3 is TGTGCCAGCAGCCCTATAAGCGGGAGGGCCACAGATACGCAGTATTTT. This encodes CASSPISGRATDTQYF.

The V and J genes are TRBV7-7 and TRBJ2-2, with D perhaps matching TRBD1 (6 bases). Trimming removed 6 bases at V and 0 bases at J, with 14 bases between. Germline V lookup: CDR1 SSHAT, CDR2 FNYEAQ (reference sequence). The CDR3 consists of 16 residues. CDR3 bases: TGTGCCAGCAGGGGTGCCGGGACAACGAACACCGGGGAGCTGTTTTTT. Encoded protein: CASRGAGTTNTGELFF.

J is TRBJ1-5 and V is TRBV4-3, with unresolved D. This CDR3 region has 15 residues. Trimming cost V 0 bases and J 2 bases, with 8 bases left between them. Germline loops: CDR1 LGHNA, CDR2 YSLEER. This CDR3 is CASSQDGSGNQPQHF. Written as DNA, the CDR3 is TGCGCCAGCAGCCAAGACGGGAGTGGCAATCAGCCCCAGCATTTT.